This T cell receptor beta chain was observed in a study of breast tumors, draining lymph nodes, adjacent tissues (TCRdb year 2016). Some background on the complete study: The study compared TCR beta repertoires across tumor, adjacent nontumor tissue and axillary lymph nodes from breast cancer patients. The study was designed to assess the relationships and possible T-cell exchange between tumor, surrounding tissue and draining lymph node repertoires in human breast cancer. The research as a whole found: The similarity between tumor and nontumor tissue repertoires was significantly greater in luminal-like breast cancer than in basal-like breast cancer. The data were considered consistent with the idea that most tumor T cells come from the lymph node and then expand in tumor tissue. Rather than being directly demonstrated, the conclusion that tumor T cells originate in lymph nodes was presented as consistent with a hypothesis. Tumors showed preferential V and J gene usage, and their T-cell repertoire diversity fell below that of lymph nodes yet above that of nontumor tissue.

With respect to this clonotype: The target of this receptor is not known. Base qualities are not recorded, but no much larger clone differs from it by a single base.

Lymph node samples were obtained from the axillary draining lymph nodes of breast cancer patients. This sample was sequenced with an Illumina HiSeq 2000. TCR beta chain libraries were generated through multiplex PCR amplification. High-throughput sequencing was used to analyze the amplified TCR beta chain products. TCRdb cleaned the public reads at Q25 with fastp, built clones with MiXCR and kept in-frame beta chains. Rows are combined by CDR3 protein, so each entry shows the most common genes and DNA. Across this sample there are 90,000 to 120,000 distinct CDR3 sequences, with around 21% seen only once. More than 0.9% of the sample is in the top ten clones. Via the germline V gene, CDR1 is SGHDT and CDR2 YYEEEE. CDR3 length: 15 amino acids, cysteine to phenylalanine. The DNA shown is the 45-base CDR3, in frame from base 1. V and J are trimmed by 3 bases and 8 bases, and the gene matches miss 11 bases of the junction.

The chain joins TRBV5-6 to TRBJ2-1; 7 nucleotides in the junction match TRBD1. The TCR comes from a female donor with breast cancer. Some clones in this sample may be carry-over from other donors' samples. Sequencing was done on a sample of axillary lymph node tissue. The CDR3 reads as follows: CASSWRPTGEHEQFF. The nucleotide sequence is TGTGCCAGCAGCTGGCGGCCCACAGGGGAACATGAGCAGTTCTTC.